This T cell receptor beta chain was identified in a study of control samples from healthy donors and cancer patients. The V and J ends lost 3 bases and 2 bases, in that order; junction bases with no gene match: 15. Germline lookup yields CDR1 MNHEY and CDR2 SMNVEV (reference sequence). The CDR3 has 18 residues. Clones were read by immunoSEQ multiplex PCR, and TCRdb kept only the in-frame ones, dropping some. The repertoire consists of some 130,000 clones, with 75% to 95% occurring once and the leading ten covering 2% to 3%. The sample taken for sequencing was blood. The source is a man aged 40-49 years in good health. The J gene is TRBJ1-1, the V gene TRBV27; the match to TRBD1 covers 7 bases. The CDR3 spells CASSFSLEGRGRNTEAFF. The CDR3 region has the DNA TGTGCCAGCAGTTTTAGCTTAGAAGGAAGGGGGCGAAACACTGAAGCTTTCTTT.